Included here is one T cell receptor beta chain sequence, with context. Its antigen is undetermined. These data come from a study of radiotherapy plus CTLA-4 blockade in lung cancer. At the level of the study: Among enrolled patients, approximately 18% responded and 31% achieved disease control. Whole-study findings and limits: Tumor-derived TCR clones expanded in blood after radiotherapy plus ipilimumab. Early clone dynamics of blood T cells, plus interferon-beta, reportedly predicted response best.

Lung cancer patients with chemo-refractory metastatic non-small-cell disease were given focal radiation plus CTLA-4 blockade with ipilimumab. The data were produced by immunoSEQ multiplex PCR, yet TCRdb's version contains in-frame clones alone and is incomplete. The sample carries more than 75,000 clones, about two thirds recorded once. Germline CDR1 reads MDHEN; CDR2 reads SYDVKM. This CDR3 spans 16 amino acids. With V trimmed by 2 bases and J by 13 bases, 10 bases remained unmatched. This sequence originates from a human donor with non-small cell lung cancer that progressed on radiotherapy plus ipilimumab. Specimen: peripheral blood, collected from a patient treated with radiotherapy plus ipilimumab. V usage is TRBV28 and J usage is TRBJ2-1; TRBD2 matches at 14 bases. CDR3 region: CASSLDGRGLAGAQFF. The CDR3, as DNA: TGTGCCAGCAGTTTAGACGGCAGGGGACTAGCGGGAGCACAGTTCTTC.